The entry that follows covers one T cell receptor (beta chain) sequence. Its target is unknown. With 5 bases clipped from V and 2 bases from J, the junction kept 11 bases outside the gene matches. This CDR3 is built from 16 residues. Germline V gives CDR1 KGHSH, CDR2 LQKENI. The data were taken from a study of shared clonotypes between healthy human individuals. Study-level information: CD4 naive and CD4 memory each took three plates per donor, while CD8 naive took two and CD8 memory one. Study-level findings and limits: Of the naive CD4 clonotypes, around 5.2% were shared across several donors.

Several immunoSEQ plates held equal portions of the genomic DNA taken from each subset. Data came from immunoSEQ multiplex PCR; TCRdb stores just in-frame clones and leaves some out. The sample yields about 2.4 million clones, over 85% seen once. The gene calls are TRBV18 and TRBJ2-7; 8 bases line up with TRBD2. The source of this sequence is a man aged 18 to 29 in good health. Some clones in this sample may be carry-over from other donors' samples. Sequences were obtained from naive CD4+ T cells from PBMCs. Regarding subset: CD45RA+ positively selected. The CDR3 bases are TGTGCCAGCTCATCACTTCGGGGGGGGAGCCCCTACGAGCAGTACTTC. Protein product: CASSSLRGGSPYEQYF.